A selection of T cell receptor beta chains follows, all from one sample in a study of cytomegalovirus exposure and HLA in healthy donors. Using immunoSEQ multiplex PCR, the repertoire was profiled, and TCRdb retains in-frame clones only, with some absent. This table has 200,000 to 250,000 clones, 75% to 90% appearing once. Sequenced sample: PBMCs. The receptors come from a woman in her 30s in good health and CMV-seropositive. Each CDR3 is given with its conserved first and last residue. A D gene is named only where the DNA matches it firmly. Where a row states a size, it is once, few, many or the class of an expanded clone; other rows omit it.

clone_size | j_call | cdr3_length | v_call | d_call | cdr3_aa | cdr3_nt
NA | TRBJ1-2 | 12 | TRBV2 | NA | CASSGTEYGYTF | TGTGCCAGCAGCGGGACGGAATATGGCTACACCTTC
NA | TRBJ2-7 | 14 | TRBV7-8 | TRBD2 | CASSRLAGVSEQYF | TGTGCCAGCAGCCGACTAGCGGGAGTCAGCGAGCAGTACTTC
NA | TRBJ2-6 | 16 | TRBV11-2 | NA | CASGFGGGAGANVLTF | TGTGCCAGCGGATTTGGGGGGGGCGCTGGGGCCAACGTCCTGACTTTC
NA | TRBJ2-6 | 16 | TRBV25-1 | NA | CASTRSGAQGANVLTF | TGTGCCAGCACTCGATCAGGGGCGCAGGGGGCCAACGTCCTGACTTTC
few | TRBJ1-2 | 14 | TRBV19 | NA | CASRPGHLLWGYTF | TGTGCCAGCCGCCCGGGACATCTTCTATGGGGCTACACCTTC
NA | TRBJ2-7 | 14 | TRBV18 | NA | CASSPRESTYEQYF | TGTGCCAGCTCACCACGGGAAAGTACCTACGAGCAGTACTTC
NA | TRBJ1-1 | 13 | TRBV27 | NA | CASSLSSRTEAFF | TGTGCCAGCAGTTTAAGCTCGAGGACTGAAGCTTTCTTT
NA | TRBJ2-7 | 15 | TRBV9 | NA | CASSRRGNLAGEQYF | TGTGCCAGCAGCCGCAGGGGGAACCTAGCGGGCGAGCAGTACTTC
NA | TRBJ1-2 | 16 | TRBV5-6 | TRBD1 | CASSSGTGGRHYGYTF | TGTGCCAGCAGCAGCGGGACAGGGGGACGTCACTATGGCTACACCTTC
NA | TRBJ2-1 | 14 | TRBV5-6 | NA | CASSLYGSTDEQFF | TGTGCCAGCAGCTTGTATGGTTCAACCGATGAGCAGTTCTTC
NA | TRBJ1-1 | 14 | TRBV11-3 | NA | CASSLLDWNTEAFF | TGTGCCAGCAGCTTATTGGACTGGAACACTGAAGCTTTCTTT
NA | TRBJ2-7 | 14 | TRBV6-1 | TRBD1 | CASRGDRAFYEQYF | TGTGCCAGCAGGGGGGACAGGGCCTTCTACGAGCAGTACTTC
NA | TRBJ1-5 | 13 | TRBV15 | NA | CATSRGDNQPQHF | TGTGCCACCAGCAGGGGGGACAATCAGCCCCAGCATTTT
NA | TRBJ1-2 | 13 | TRBV11-2 | NA | CASSPGRIYGYTF | TGTGCCAGCAGCCCAGGGCGGATCTATGGCTACACCTTC
NA | TRBJ2-1 | 14 | TRBV30 | TRBD2 | CAWRELAGGNEQFF | TGTGCCTGGAGGGAACTAGCGGGAGGTAATGAGCAGTTCTTC
NA | TRBJ1-2 | 12 | TRBV28 | NA | CASSSRNYGYTF | TGTGCCAGCAGCTCTAGAAACTATGGCTACACCTTC
NA | TRBJ2-1 | 17 | TRBV9 | NA | CASSSPELLDRYNEQFF | TGTGCCAGCAGCTCCCCCGAGCTACTGGATCGATACAATGAGCAGTTCTTC
few | TRBJ2-7 | 14 | TRBV5-6 | NA | CASSWVQRSNEQYF | TGTGCCAGCAGCTGGGTCCAGCGCTCCAACGAGCAGTACTTC
few | TRBJ1-2 | 11 | TRBV6-5 | NA | CASRHNYGYTF | TGTGCCAGCAGACACAACTATGGCTACACCTTC
NA | TRBJ1-1 | 13 | TRBV6-1 | NA | CASKSPRYTEAFF | TGTGCCAGCAAATCTCCCCGGTACACTGAAGCTTTCTTT
NA | TRBJ2-2 | 16 | TRBV5-4 | NA | CASSLEKGMNTGELFF | TGTGCCAGCAGCTTGGAAAAGGGGATGAACACCGGGGAGCTGTTTTTT
NA | TRBJ2-7 | 12 | TRBV29-1 | TRBD1 | CSATDRGHEQYF | TGCAGCGCCACGGACAGGGGTCACGAGCAGTACTTC
NA | TRBJ2-7 | 15 | TRBV29-1 | TRBD2 | CSVHVKGGRKDEQYF | TGCAGCGTCCACGTAAAGGGCGGGAGAAAGGACGAGCAGTACTTC
NA | TRBJ2-7 | 13 | TRBV6-1 | NA | CASTGRDAEEQYF | TGTGCCAGCACTGGACGGGACGCCGAGGAGCAGTACTTC
NA | TRBJ2-5 | 14 | TRBV4-1 | NA | CASSPRAAKETQYF | TGCGCCAGCAGCCCAAGAGCCGCCAAAGAGACCCAGTACTTC
NA | TRBJ2-3 | 16 | TRBV7-8 | TRBD2 | CASSLRASGSYDTQYF | TGTGCCAGCAGCTTACGGGCTAGCGGGAGCTACGATACGCAGTATTTT
NA | TRBJ2-3 | 12 | TRBV6-5 | NA | CASSYNGNSQYF | TGTGCCAGCAGTTATAATGGCAATTCGCAGTATTTT
NA | TRBJ2-7 | 15 | TRBV21-1 | NA | CASSKGDSLYHEQYF | TGTGCCAGCAGCAAAGGGGACAGTCTTTACCACGAGCAGTACTTC
NA | TRBJ2-3 | 14 | TRBV29-1 | TRBD1 | CSVVRDRGADTQYF | TGCAGCGTCGTCCGGGACAGGGGTGCAGATACGCAGTATTTT
NA | TRBJ1-1 | 14 | TRBV27 | NA | CASSKGRMNTEAFF | TGTGCCAGCAGTAAGGGACGGATGAACACTGAAGCTTTCTTT
NA | TRBJ2-1 | 16 | TRBV9 | TRBD2 | CASSALGLAGVNEQFF | TGTGCCAGCAGCGCGCTCGGACTAGCGGGAGTCAATGAGCAGTTCTTC
NA | TRBJ1-1 | 17 | TRBV28 | NA | CASSLRSMGFRNTEAFF | TGTGCCAGCAGTCTCCGAAGTATGGGATTTCGGAACACTGAAGCTTTCTTT
few | TRBJ2-3 | 13 | TRBV6-5 | NA | CASSYGEGDTQYF | TGTGCCAGCAGTTACGGGGAAGGGGATACGCAGTATTTT
NA | TRBJ1-1 | 13 | TRBV5-1 | NA | CASSLGQVTEAFF | TGCGCCAGCAGCTTGGGGCAGGTCACTGAAGCTTTCTTT
NA | TRBJ1-2 | 16 | TRBV4-2 | TRBD1 | CASSQDRTGEIYGYTF | TGTGCCAGCAGCCAAGATCGGACAGGGGAAATCTATGGCTACACCTTC
NA | TRBJ1-5 | 13 | TRBV7-8 | NA | CASSLGPRQPQHF | TGTGCCAGCAGCTTAGGTCCCCGTCAGCCCCAGCATTTT
few | TRBJ2-7 | 13 | TRBV2 | NA | CASSGSTRYEQYF | TGTGCCAGCAGCGGGAGTACTAGATACGAGCAGTACTTC
NA | TRBJ2-7 | 14 | TRBV11-2 | NA | CASSLGGSLYEQYF | TGTGCCAGCAGCTTAGGGGGTTCGCTCTACGAGCAGTACTTC
NA | TRBJ2-7 | 13 | TRBV28 | TRBD1 | CASKRTGGPEQYF | TGTGCCAGCAAAAGGACAGGGGGTCCCGAGCAGTACTTC
NA | TRBJ1-2 | 13 | TRBV7-9 | TRBD1 | CASSLTGTVGYTF | TGTGCCAGCAGCTTGACAGGGACGGTGGGCTACACCTTC
NA | TRBJ2-7 | 12 | TRBV29-1 | TRBD2 | CSAGLAGGQQYF | TGCAGCGCCGGACTAGCGGGAGGGCAGCAGTACTTC
few | TRBJ1-5 | 15 | TRBV28 | NA | CASSLLQGQNQPQHF | TGTGCCAGCAGTTTACTTCAGGGTCAGAATCAGCCCCAGCATTTT
NA | TRBJ1-1 | 12 | TRBV27 | NA | CASHGVNTEAFF | TGTGCCAGCCATGGGGTGAACACTGAAGCTTTCTTT
NA | TRBJ2-1 | 14 | TRBV5-6 | TRBD2 | CASSFFAGGSEQFF | TGTGCCAGCAGCTTCTTTGCGGGAGGAAGCGAGCAGTTCTTC
few | TRBJ1-4 | 15 | TRBV4-1 | NA | CASSPSRGQGEKLFF | TGCGCCAGCAGCCCCTCCAGGGGTCAAGGTGAAAAACTGTTTTTT
NA | TRBJ2-2 | 21 | TRBV30 | NA | CAWSVFPADDTLGPNTGELFF | TGTGCCTGGAGTGTCTTTCCGGCGGACGATACTTTAGGTCCGAACACCGGGGAGCTGTTTTTT
NA | TRBJ1-1 | 13 | TRBV11-3 | NA | CASSFSWGTEAFF | TGTGCCAGCAGCTTCAGTTGGGGGACTGAAGCTTTCTTT
NA | TRBJ2-5 | 13 | TRBV2 | NA | CASRRTAQETQYF | TGTGCCAGCCGCCGGACGGCTCAAGAGACCCAGTACTTC
NA | TRBJ2-3 | 12 | TRBV25-1 | NA | CASGGGMNTQYF | TGTGCCAGTGGGGGCGGGATGAATACGCAGTATTTT
once | TRBJ1-1 | 13 | TRBV28 | NA | CASSLAGQFEAFF | TGTGCCAGCAGTTTGGCAGGACAGTTTGAAGCTTTCTTT
NA | TRBJ2-7 | 18 | TRBV4-1 | TRBD2 | CASSQLESGRAFSYEQYF | TGCGCCAGCAGCCAGCTTGAGAGCGGGAGGGCCTTTTCCTACGAGCAGTACTTC
NA | TRBJ2-5 | 15 | TRBV30 | NA | CAWSVRTYGRETQYF | TGTGCCTGGAGTGTTAGGACCTACGGCCGGGAGACCCAGTACTTC